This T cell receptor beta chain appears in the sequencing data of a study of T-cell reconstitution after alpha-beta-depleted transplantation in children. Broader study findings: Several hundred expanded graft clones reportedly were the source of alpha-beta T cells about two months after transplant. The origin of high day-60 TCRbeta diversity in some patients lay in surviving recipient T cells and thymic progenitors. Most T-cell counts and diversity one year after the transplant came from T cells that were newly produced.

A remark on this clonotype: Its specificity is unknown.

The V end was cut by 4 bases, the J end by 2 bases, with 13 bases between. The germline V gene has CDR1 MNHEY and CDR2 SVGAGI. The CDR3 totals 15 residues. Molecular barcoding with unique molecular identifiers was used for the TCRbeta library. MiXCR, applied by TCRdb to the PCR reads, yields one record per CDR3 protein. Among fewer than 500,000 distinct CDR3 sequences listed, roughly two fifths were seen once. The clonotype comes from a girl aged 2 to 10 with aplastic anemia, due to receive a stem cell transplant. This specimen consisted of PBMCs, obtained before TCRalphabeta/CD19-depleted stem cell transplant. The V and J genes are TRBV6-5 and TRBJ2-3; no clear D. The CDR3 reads CASSSWERDTDTQYF. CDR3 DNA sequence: TGTGCCAGCAGTTCGTGGGAAAGGGACACAGATACGCAGTATTTT.